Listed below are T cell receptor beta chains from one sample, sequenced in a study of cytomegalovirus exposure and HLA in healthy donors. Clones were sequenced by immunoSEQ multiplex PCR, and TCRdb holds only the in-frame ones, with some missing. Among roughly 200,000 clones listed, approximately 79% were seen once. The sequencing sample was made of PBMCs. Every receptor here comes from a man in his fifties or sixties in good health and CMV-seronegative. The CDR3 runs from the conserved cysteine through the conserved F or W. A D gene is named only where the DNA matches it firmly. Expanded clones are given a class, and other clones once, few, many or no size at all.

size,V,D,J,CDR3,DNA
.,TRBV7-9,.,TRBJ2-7,CASSLQAEGYEQYF,TGTGCCAGCAGCTTACAAGCGGAGGGCTACGAGCAGTACTTC
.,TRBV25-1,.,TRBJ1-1,CASSGLYYNTEAFF,TGTGCCAGCAGTGGACTTTATTATAACACTGAAGCTTTCTTT
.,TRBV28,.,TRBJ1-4,CASSLGGSGSEKLSF,TGTGCCAGCAGTTTAGGGGGGTCTGGGAGTGAAAAACTGTCTTTT
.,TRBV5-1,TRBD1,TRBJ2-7,CASSFSDRVWYEQYF,TGCGCCAGCAGCTTCTCCGACAGGGTTTGGTACGAGCAGTACTTC
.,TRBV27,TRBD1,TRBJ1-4,CASSLYRGSEKLFF,TGTGCCAGCAGTTTATACAGGGGGAGTGAAAAACTGTTTTTT
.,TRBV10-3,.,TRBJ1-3,CATSEREGNTIYF,TGTGCCACCTCGGAACGGGAGGGAAACACCATATATTTT
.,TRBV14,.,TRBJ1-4,CASSQIGATNEKLFF,TGTGCCAGCAGCCAGATCGGGGCAACTAATGAAAAACTGTTTTTT
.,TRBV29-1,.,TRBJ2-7,CSVVQDYEQYF,TGCAGCGTTGTACAGGACTACGAGCAGTACTTC
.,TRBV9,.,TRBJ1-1,CASSVDVGGPNTEAFF,TGTGCCAGCAGCGTAGACGTTGGGGGCCCTAACACTGAAGCTTTCTTT
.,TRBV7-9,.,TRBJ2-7,CSSSLPARSYEQYF,TGTTCCAGCAGCTTACCAGCGCGATCCTACGAGCAGTACTTC
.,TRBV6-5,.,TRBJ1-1,CASSYSAGTSNTEAFF,TGTGCCAGCAGTTACTCGGCAGGGACTTCGAACACTGAAGCTTTCTTT
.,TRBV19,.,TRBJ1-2,CASSTLSTSQANGYTF,TGTGCCAGTAGTACCTTATCGACCAGTCAGGCAAATGGCTACACCTTC
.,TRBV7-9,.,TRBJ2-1,CASSLGTPIYNEQFF,TGTGCCAGCAGCTTAGGGACTCCCATTTACAATGAGCAGTTCTTC
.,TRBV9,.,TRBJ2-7,CASSVGGIKNEQYF,TGTGCCAGCAGCGTAGGCGGCATCAAGAACGAGCAGTACTTC
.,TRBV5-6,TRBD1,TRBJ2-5,CASSFDRGRETQYF,TGTGCCAGCAGCTTTGACAGGGGGAGAGAGACCCAGTACTTC
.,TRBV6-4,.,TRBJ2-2,CASSDSETAGTGELFF,TGTGCCAGCAGTGACTCGGAGACCGCCGGAACCGGGGAGCTGTTTTTT
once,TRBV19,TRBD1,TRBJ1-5,CASTPSTGMSSNQPQHF,TGTGCCAGTACCCCTTCGACAGGGATGTCAAGCAATCAGCCCCAGCATTTT
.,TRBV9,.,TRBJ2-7,CASSVAPSEHYEQYF,TGTGCCAGCAGCGTAGCCCCCAGCGAACACTACGAGCAGTACTTC
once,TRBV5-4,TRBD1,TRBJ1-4,CASSLMGTGGQEKLFF,TGTGCCAGCAGCTTGATGGGAACAGGGGGCCAAGAAAAACTGTTTTTT
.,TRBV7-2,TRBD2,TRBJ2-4,CASSSRLAGAEIVKNIQYF,TGTGCCAGCAGCTCTAGACTAGCGGGAGCGGAGATAGTCAAAAACATTCAGTACTTC
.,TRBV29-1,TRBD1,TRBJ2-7,CSVERDRGSYEQYF,TGCAGCGTTGAAAGGGACAGGGGTTCCTACGAGCAGTACTTC
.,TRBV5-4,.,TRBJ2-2,CASSPMSGSNTGELFF,TGTGCCAGCAGCCCGATGAGCGGGTCGAACACCGGGGAGCTGTTTTTT
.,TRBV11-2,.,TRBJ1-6,CASSLGGTPLHF,TGTGCCAGCAGCTTAGGAGGTACACCCCTCCACTTT
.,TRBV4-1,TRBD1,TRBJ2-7,CASSQGQGGFFEQYF,TGCGCCAGCAGCCAAGGACAGGGTGGATTCTTCGAGCAGTACTTC
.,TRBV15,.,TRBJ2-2,CATSRENRRTGELFF,TGTGCCACCAGCAGAGAAAACAGACGCACCGGGGAGCTGTTTTTT
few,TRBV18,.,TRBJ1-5,CASSRAPEPQHF,TGTGCCAGCTCACGCGCCCCCGAACCCCAGCATTTT
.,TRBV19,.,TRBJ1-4,CASSINSRTNEKLFF,TGTGCCAGTAGTATAAACAGCCGAACTAATGAAAAACTGTTTTTT
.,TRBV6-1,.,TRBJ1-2,CASSEDRDYGYTF,TGTGCCAGCAGCGAAGACAGAGACTATGGCTACACCTTC
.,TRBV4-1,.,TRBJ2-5,CASSQLGQVQYF,TGCGCCAGCAGCCAACTTGGGCAGGTCCAGTACTTC
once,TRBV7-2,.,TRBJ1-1,CASSLGGGHNTEAFF,TGTGCCAGCAGCCTTGGGGGGGGTCATAACACTGAAGCTTTCTTT
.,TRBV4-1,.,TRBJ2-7,CASSLQHNAVSYEQYF,TGCGCCAGCAGCCTCCAACATAATGCAGTATCCTACGAGCAGTACTTC
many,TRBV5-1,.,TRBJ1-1,CASSLGLTPPEAFF,TGCGCCAGCAGCTTGGGCTTGACACCGCCTGAAGCTTTCTTT
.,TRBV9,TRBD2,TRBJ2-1,CASSVDGSGSSYNEQFF,TGTGCCAGCAGCGTAGACGGTAGCGGGAGCTCCTACAATGAGCAGTTCTTC
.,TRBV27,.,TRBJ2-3,CASSFRAADTDTQYF,TGTGCCAGCAGTTTTCGAGCGGCCGACACAGATACGCAGTATTTT
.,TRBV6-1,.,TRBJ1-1,CASVSGTGSEAFF,TGTGCCAGCGTTTCCGGCACGGGTTCTGAAGCTTTCTTT
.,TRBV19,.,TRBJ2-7,CASSSRGSSLYEQYF,TGTGCCAGTAGTAGCCGCGGTAGTAGCCTGTACGAGCAGTACTTC
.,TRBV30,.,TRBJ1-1,CAWSVSRIKPEAFF,TGTGCCTGGAGTGTATCCAGGATTAAACCCGAAGCTTTCTTT
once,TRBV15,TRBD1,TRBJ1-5,CATSRDKGGGQPQHF,TGTGCCACCAGCAGAGATAAAGGGGGCGGGCAGCCCCAGCATTTT
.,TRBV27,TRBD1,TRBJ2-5,CASSLGQGGQTQYF,TGTGCCAGCAGTTTAGGACAGGGTGGACAGACCCAGTACTTC
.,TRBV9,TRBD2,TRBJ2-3,CASSATSGTDTQYF,TGTGCCAGCAGCGCCACTAGCGGCACAGATACGCAGTATTTT
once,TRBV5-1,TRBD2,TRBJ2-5,CASSPEGLASETQYF,TGCGCCAGCAGCCCTGAGGGACTAGCCAGCGAGACCCAGTACTTC
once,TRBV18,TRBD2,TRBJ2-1,CASSPQKLAGGLAANEQFF,TGTGCCAGCTCACCACAAAAACTAGCGGGAGGATTAGCGGCCAATGAGCAGTTCTTC
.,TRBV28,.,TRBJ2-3,CASSLGGSRTDTQYF,TGTGCCAGCAGTTTAGGGGGGAGTCGAACAGATACGCAGTATTTT
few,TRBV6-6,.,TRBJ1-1,CASWHMNTEAFF,TGTGCCAGCTGGCACATGAACACTGAAGCTTTCTTT
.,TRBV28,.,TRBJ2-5,CASSFRGFQETQYF,TGTGCCAGCAGTTTTAGGGGGTTCCAAGAGACCCAGTACTTC